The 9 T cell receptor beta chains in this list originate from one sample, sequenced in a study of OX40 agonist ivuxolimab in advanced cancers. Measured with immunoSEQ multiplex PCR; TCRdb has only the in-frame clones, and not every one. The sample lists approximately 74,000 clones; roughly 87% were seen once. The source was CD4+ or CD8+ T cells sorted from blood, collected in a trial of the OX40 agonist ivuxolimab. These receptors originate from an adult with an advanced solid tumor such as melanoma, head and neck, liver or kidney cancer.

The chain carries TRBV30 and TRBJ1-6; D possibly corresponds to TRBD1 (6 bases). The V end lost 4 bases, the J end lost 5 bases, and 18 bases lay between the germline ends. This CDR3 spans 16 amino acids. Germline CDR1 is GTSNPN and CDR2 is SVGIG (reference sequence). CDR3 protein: CAWTMGRTEHNSPLHF. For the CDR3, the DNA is TGTGCCTGGACTATGGGGAGGACAGAGCATAATTCACCCCTCCACTTT.

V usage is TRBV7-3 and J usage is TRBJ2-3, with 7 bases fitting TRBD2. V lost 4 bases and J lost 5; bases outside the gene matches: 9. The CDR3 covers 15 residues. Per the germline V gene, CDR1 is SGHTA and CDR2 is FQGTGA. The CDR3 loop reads CASSSQAGVQDTQYF. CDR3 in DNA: TGTGCCAGCAGCTCCCAGGCGGGGGTCCAAGATACGCAGTATTTT.

The CDR3 region has the DNA TGTGCCAGCAGCGCGGAGCTGGGGGCAGATACGCAGTATTTT. Protein sequence: CASSAELGADTQYF. This rearrangement joins TRBV5-6 to TRBJ2-3; D possibly matches TRBD1 or TRBD2 (5 bases each). Germline assignment: CDR1 SGHDT and CDR2 YYEEEE. Trimming stripped 4 bases from V and 4 bases from J, with 13 bases between. This CDR3 region has 14 residues.

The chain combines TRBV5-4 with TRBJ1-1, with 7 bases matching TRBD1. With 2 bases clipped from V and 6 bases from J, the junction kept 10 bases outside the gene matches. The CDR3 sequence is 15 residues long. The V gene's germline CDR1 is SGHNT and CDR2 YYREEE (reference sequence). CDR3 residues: CASSLQRVTGAEAFF. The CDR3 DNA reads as TGTGCCAGCAGCTTACAAAGGGTAACAGGGGCTGAAGCTTTCTTT.

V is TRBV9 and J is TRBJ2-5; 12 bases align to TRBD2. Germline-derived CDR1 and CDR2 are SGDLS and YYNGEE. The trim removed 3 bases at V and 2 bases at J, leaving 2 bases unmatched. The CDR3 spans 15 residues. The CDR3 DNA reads TGTGCCAGCAGCGCTGGACTAGCGGGGCAAGAGACCCAGTACTTC. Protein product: CASSAGLAGQETQYF.

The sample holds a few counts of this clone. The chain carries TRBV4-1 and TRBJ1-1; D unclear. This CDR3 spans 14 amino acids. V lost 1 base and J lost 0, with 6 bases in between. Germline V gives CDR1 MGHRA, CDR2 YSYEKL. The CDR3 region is CASSQGPMNTEAFF. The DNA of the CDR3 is TGCGCCAGCAGCCAAGGCCCCATGAACACTGAAGCTTTCTTT.

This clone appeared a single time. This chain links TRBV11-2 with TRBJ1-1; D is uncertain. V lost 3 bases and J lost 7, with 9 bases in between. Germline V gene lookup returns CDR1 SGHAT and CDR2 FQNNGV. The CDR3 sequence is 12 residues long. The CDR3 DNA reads TGTGCCAGCAGCTTCGAGTTCGGTGAAGCTTTCTTT. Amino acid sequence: CASSFEFGEAFF.

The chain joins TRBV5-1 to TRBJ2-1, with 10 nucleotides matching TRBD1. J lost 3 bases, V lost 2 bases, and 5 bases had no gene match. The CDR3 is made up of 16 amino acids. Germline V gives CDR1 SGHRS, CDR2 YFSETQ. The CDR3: CASSLRQGAIYNEQFF. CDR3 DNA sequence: TGCGCCAGCAGCTTAAGACAGGGGGCGATCTACAATGAGCAGTTCTTC.

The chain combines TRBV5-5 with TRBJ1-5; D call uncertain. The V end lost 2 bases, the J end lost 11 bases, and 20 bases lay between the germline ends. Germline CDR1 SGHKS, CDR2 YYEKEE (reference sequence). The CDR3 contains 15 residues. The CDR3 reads CASSLGGTAILAQHF. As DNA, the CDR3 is TGTGCCAGCAGCTTAGGCGGCACAGCGATATTGGCCCAGCATTTT. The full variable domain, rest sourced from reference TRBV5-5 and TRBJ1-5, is DAGVTQSPTHLIKTRGQQVTLRCSPISGHKSVSWYQQVLGQGPQFIFQYYEKEERGRGNFPDRFSARQFPNYSSELNVNALLLGDSALYLCASSLGGTAILAQHFGDGTRLSIL.